The 17 T cell receptor beta chains in this list originate from one sample, sequenced in a study of T cell responses to AZD1222 COVID-19 vaccine (dated by TCRdb to about 2021). The library was built by means of the immunoSEQ multiplex PCR assay. Held by TCRdb, this immuneACCESS table contains in-frame sequences only and omits some clones. Under half of the omission traces to an unresolved V gene where checked; the cause of the rest is unknown. Across this sample there are more than 120,000 clones, with just over 90% seen only once. Approximately 5% of the sample rests with the top ten. The label giving this sample's time point can be read as: baseline before first vaccination. The material sequenced was peripheral blood, taken on day 0 of AZD1222 vaccination. The receptors here all came from an adult in good health.

The chain links TRBV5-4 to TRBJ2-5, with a tentative D call TRBD1 (5 bases). CDR1 is SGHNT, CDR2 YYREEE, per germline (reference sequence). Trimming took 3 bases from V and 5 from J, leaving 17 bases between them. This CDR3 region has 15 residues. DNA for the CDR3: TGTGCCAGCAGCTCCCCTCCACTTGGGGCGGAGACCCAGTACTTC. This gives the protein CASSSPPLGAETQYF. The variable domain in full, with the rest retrieved from reference TRBV5-4 and TRBJ2-5, is ETGVTQSPTHLIKTRGQQVTLRCSSQSGHNTVSWYQQALGQGPQFIFQYYREEENGRGNFPPRFSGLQFPNYSSELNVNALELDDSALYLCASSSPPLGAETQYFGPGTRLLVL.

The rearrangement links TRBV9 to TRBJ1-2; TRBD1 might be the D (6 bases). Germline V gene lookup returns CDR1 SGDLS and CDR2 YYNGEE. CDR3 length: 15 residues. Trimming cost V 2 bases and J 4 bases, with 15 bases left between them. CDR3 bases: TGTGCCAGCAGCGTTTCAGGGGAGTTTCGCTATGGCTACACCTTC. Translated: CASSVSGEFRYGYTF. Combining the CDR3 with reference TRBV9 and TRBJ1-2 gives the whole variable domain DSGVTQTPKHLITATGQRVTLRCSPRSGDLSVYWYQQSLDQGLQFLIQYYNGEERAKGNILERFSAQQFPDLHSELNLSSLELGDSALYFCASSVSGEFRYGYTFGSGTRLTVV.

The V gene is TRBV5-1, the J gene TRBJ1-6; 12 nucleotides match TRBD1. The CDR3 covers 15 residues. Germline V gene data show CDR1 as SGHRS and CDR2 as YFSETQ. Trimming cost V 0 bases and J 10 bases; bases outside gene matches: 2. The CDR3 is CASSLGDRGPSPLHF. The CDR3 DNA follows: TGCGCCAGCAGCTTGGGGGACAGGGGGCCATCACCCCTCCACTTT.

The chain couples TRBV5-1 to TRBJ2-1; D might be TRBD2 (6 bases). Trimming removed 5 bases at V and 0 bases at J, with 12 bases between. CDR1 and CDR2 (germline): SGHRS, YFSETQ. CDR3 length: 15 amino acids. The CDR3 bases are TGCGCCAGCAGTTCCGGGGGTTTCTCCTACAATGAGCAGTTCTTC. Amino acids: CASSSGGFSYNEQFF.

The CDR3 here is CASRLLGEQYF. As DNA, the CDR3 is TGTGCCAGCAGACTACTAGGCGAGCAGTACTTC. The chain combines TRBV27 with TRBJ2-7, with D tentatively TRBD2 (5 bases). The CDR3 covers 11 residues. Trimming shortened V by 6 bases and J by 6 bases, and 9 bases separated the two germline ends. The V gene's germline CDR1 is MNHEY and CDR2 SMNVEV (reference sequence).

The rearrangement uses TRBV10-3 and TRBJ2-1; 12 nucleotides agree with TRBD2. The CDR3 extends over 18 amino acids. Trimming at V came to 10 bases and at J to 1 base, leaving 14 bases not matched to a gene. CDR1 is ENHRY and CDR2 is SYGVKD in the germline V gene. The CDR3 protein is CATVSSGGGHTSYNEQFF. CDR3 nucleotides: TGTGCCACCGTGTCTAGCGGGGGGGGGCACACGTCCTACAATGAGCAGTTCTTC.

This clone was counted between two and nine times. The chain couples TRBV6-5 to TRBJ1-1; D gene ambiguous. CDR3 length: 13 amino acids. V was shortened by 2 bases and J by 3 bases, with 7 bases between the two germline ends. CDR1 and CDR2 from the germline V gene are MNHEY and SVGAGI. The CDR3, as DNA: TGTGCCAGCAGTTACGGGGAGGACACTGAAGCTTTCTTT. This gives the protein CASSYGEDTEAFF.

The rearrangement uses TRBV11-2 and TRBJ2-2, with D tentatively TRBD2 (5 bases). This CDR3 comprises 18 residues. In germline, CDR1 is SGHAT, CDR2 FQNNGV. V lost 3 bases, J lost 2 bases, and 19 bases lay in between. The CDR3 is CASSFPVKADINTGELFF. CDR3 DNA: TGTGCCAGCAGCTTCCCCGTAAAAGCGGATATCAACACCGGGGAGCTGTTTTTT.

The V and J genes are TRBV7-2 and TRBJ2-5; 8 nucleotides line up with TRBD2. V lost 6 bases to trimming and J lost 5 bases; unmatched junction nucleotides: 17. Germline V lookup: CDR1 SGHTA, CDR2 FQGNSA. This CDR3 contains 17 residues. CDR3 in amino acids: CASSPPPLSGAVETQYF. CDR3 bases: TGTGCCAGCAGTCCACCCCCTCTTAGCGGGGCGGTCGAGACCCAGTACTTC. Full variable domain (remainder filled in from reference TRBV7-2 and TRBJ2-5): GAGVSQSPSNKVTEKGKDVELRCDPISGHTALYWYRQSLGQGLEFLIYFQGNSAPDKSGLPSDRFSAERTGGSVSTLTIQRTQQEDSAVYLCASSPPPLSGAVETQYFGPGTRLLVL.

The chain employs TRBV18 and TRBJ2-5; D not certain. The V gene's germline CDR1 is KGHSH and CDR2 LQKENI. The CDR3 has 13 residues. V lost 1 base and J lost 3, with 6 bases in between. The CDR3: CASSPLGKETQYF. CDR3 bases: TGTGCCAGCTCACCACTGGGGAAAGAGACCCAGTACTTC.

The chain uses TRBV9 and TRBJ2-1; no firm D call. CDR3 size: 13 residues. V lost 0 bases, J lost 13 bases, and 14 bases lay in between. CDR1 is SGDLS and CDR2 is YYNGEE in the germline V gene. The chain's CDR3 is CASSVGERTPQFF. The CDR3 DNA sequence: TGTGCCAGCAGCGTAGGCGAAAGGACCCCCCAGTTCTTC. Based on the CDR3 plus reference TRBV9 and TRBJ2-1, the full variable domain is DSGVTQTPKHLITATGQRVTLRCSPRSGDLSVYWYQQSLDQGLQFLIQYYNGEERAKGNILERFSAQQFPDLHSELNLSSLELGDSALYFCASSVGERTPQFFGPGTRLTVL.

This chain uses TRBV6-6 with TRBJ1-5, with 10 bases lining up with TRBD1. The V and J ends lost 3 bases and 14 bases, in that order; junction bases with no gene match: 13. Germline V CDR1 and CDR2: MNHNY, SVGAGI (reference sequence). The length of the CDR3 is 15 residues. The CDR3 sequence is CASSYRDRGPVGKHF. The CDR3 region has the DNA TGTGCCAGCAGTTATCGGGACAGGGGTCCTGTGGGAAAGCATTTT.

The V and J genes are TRBV3-1 (or the pseudogene TRBV3-2) and TRBJ1-1, with D maybe TRBD1 (5 bases). The V gene's germline CDR1 is LGHDT and CDR2 YNNKEL (reference sequence). V lost 1 base, J lost 2 bases, and 11 bases lay in between. The CDR3 sequence is 15 residues long. CDR3 sequence reads: CASSQGTLGNTEAFF. Written as DNA, the CDR3 is TGTGCCAGCAGCCAAGGGACACTCGGAAACACTGAAGCTTTCTTT.

CDR3 nucleotides: TGTGCCAGCAGCTTAGGATCGGGTCTAGACCCAAAGAATGAGCAGTTCTTC. It yields the protein CASSLGSGLDPKNEQFF. The genes are TRBV11-3 and TRBJ2-1; no clear D gene. Looked up from germline, CDR1 is SGHNT and CDR2 is YENEEA. The CDR3 length is 17 residues. The V end was cut by 1 base, the J end by 7 bases, with 20 bases between.

This clone came up once. The chain employs TRBV3-1 (or the pseudogene TRBV3-2) and TRBJ1-4, with D uncertain. The germline V and J ends were trimmed by 1 base and 8 bases, with 14 bases remaining between them. This CDR3 has 15 amino acids. Germline V gene lookup returns CDR1 LGHDT and CDR2 YNNKEL (reference sequence). CDR3 amino acids: CASSQGEAFSEKLFF. CDR3 sequence (DNA): TGTGCCAGCAGCCAAGGTGAAGCTTTCAGCGAAAAACTGTTTTTT.

V is TRBV7-2 and J is TRBJ1-2, with D hard to call. Germline loops: CDR1 SGHTA, CDR2 FQGNSA. There are 14 residues in the CDR3. Trimming took off 5 bases at V and 4 bases at J, with 14 bases between the two ends. The DNA of the CDR3 is TGTGCCAGCAGCCCAGCTGGGAGGGTCTATGGCTACACCTTC. This sequence encodes CASSPAGRVYGYTF. The complete variable domain, with remaining parts taken from reference TRBV7-2 and TRBJ1-2, reads GAGVSQSPSNKVTEKGKDVELRCDPISGHTALYWYRQSLGQGLEFLIYFQGNSAPDKSGLPSDRFSAERTGGSVSTLTIQRTQQEDSAVYLCASSPAGRVYGYTFGSGTRLTVV.

J is TRBJ1-5 and V is TRBV18; D is uncertain. Germline V lookup: CDR1 KGHSH, CDR2 LQKENI. V was pared by 1 base and J by 5 bases, with 9 bases between. The CDR3 runs 14 residues. The CDR3 spells CASSPRTGYQPQHF. CDR3 nucleotides: TGTGCCAGCTCACCACGGACGGGTTATCAGCCCCAGCATTTT.